A selection of T cell receptor beta chains follows, all from one sample in a study of blood T cell repertoires in COVID-19. The assay was immunoSEQ multiplex PCR, and TCRdb's table has in-frame clones only and misses some. The table shows approximately 150,000 clones, with approximately 87% occurring only once. Sequenced sample: peripheral blood. Every receptor here comes from a woman in her forties or fifties with active or convalescent COVID-19. Both conserved end residues are part of each CDR3. D genes are given only for firm matches. Clone size is not always given. Where it is, it says once, few, many or a class for expanded clones.

V	D	size	J	length	CDR3	DNA
TRBV9	TRBD2	.	TRBJ2-3	17	CASSVGLGTSPTDTQYF	TGTGCCAGCAGCGTAGGCCTGGGGACTAGTCCCACAGATACGCAGTATTTT
TRBV4-2	.	.	TRBJ1-1	13	CASSQYRNTEAFF	TGTGCCAGCAGCCAATACAGGAACACTGAAGCTTTCTTT
TRBV5-1	.	few	TRBJ1-2	19	CASSFFPRTSPGEEYGYTF	TGCGCCAGCAGCTTTTTTCCCCGTACTTCGCCGGGAGAGGAGTATGGCTACACCTTC
TRBV10-3	.	.	TRBJ1-1	14	CAITPGAMNTEAFF	TGTGCCATCACCCCAGGGGCGATGAACACTGAAGCTTTCTTT
TRBV18	.	.	TRBJ1-1	14	CASSRQSMNTEAFF	TGTGCCAGCTCACGACAGTCCATGAACACTGAAGCTTTCTTT
TRBV10-3	.	once	TRBJ1-5	13	CAIRQGFVGPQHF	TGTGCCATCAGACAGGGTTTTGTGGGGCCCCAGCATTTT
TRBV15	.	.	TRBJ1-4	15	CATSRDPVKNEKLFF	TGTGCCACCAGCAGAGATCCGGTTAAAAATGAAAAACTGTTTTTT
TRBV7-3	.	.	TRBJ2-3	13	CASSRDITDTQYF	TGTGCCAGCAGCAGGGACATCACAGATACGCAGTATTTT
TRBV7-9	.	.	TRBJ2-5	14	CASSLRGMGETQYF	TGTGCCAGCAGCTTACGGGGAATGGGGGAGACCCAGTACTTC
TRBV7-2	TRBD2	.	TRBJ2-1	14	CASSSGGAVDEQFF	TGTGCCAGCAGCTCGGGAGGGGCGGTCGATGAGCAGTTCTTC
TRBV4-1	.	.	TRBJ1-2	15	CASSQDRQGSNGYTF	TGCGCCAGCAGCCAAGATCGGCAGGGATCAAATGGCTACACCTTC
TRBV2	TRBD2	.	TRBJ2-5	17	CASRGLAGGGILETQYF	TGTGCCAGCAGGGGACTAGCGGGAGGTGGTATTTTAGAGACCCAGTACTTC
TRBV28	.	.	TRBJ2-5	15	CASSFPGVRAETQYF	TGTGCCAGCAGTTTCCCTGGCGTCAGGGCAGAGACCCAGTACTTC
TRBV4-2	.	.	TRBJ2-7	13	CASQGRDSYEQYF	TGTGCCAGTCAAGGACGGGACTCCTACGAGCAGTACTTC
TRBV30	.	.	TRBJ2-6	16	CAWSVTGTSGANVLTF	TGTGCCTGGAGTGTCACAGGTACCTCTGGGGCCAACGTCCTGACTTTC
TRBV7-3	TRBD1	.	TRBJ1-1	17	CASSSNIPGQGNTEAFF	TGTGCCAGCAGCTCAAATATACCGGGACAGGGGAACACTGAAGCTTTCTTT
TRBV28	.	once	TRBJ1-4	14	CASSLARPNEKLFF	TGTGCCAGCAGTTTAGCTAGACCTAATGAAAAACTGTTTTTT
TRBV30	TRBD2	.	TRBJ2-7	14	CAWSLGSGVYEQYF	TGTGCCTGGAGCCTGGGAAGCGGGGTCTACGAGCAGTACTTC
TRBV11-2	.	.	TRBJ1-1	13	CASSLVTYTEAFF	TGTGCCAGCAGCTTAGTAACTTACACTGAAGCTTTCTTT
TRBV6-2/TRBV6-3	TRBD1	.	TRBJ1-1	17	CASSYLFLTGRNTEAFF	TGTGCCAGCAGTTACTTGTTCCTGACAGGGCGGAACACTGAAGCTTTCTTT
TRBV2	.	.	TRBJ1-2	15	CASSSRLVSNYGYTF	TGTGCCAGCAGTAGCAGACTAGTTTCAAACTATGGCTACACCTTC
TRBV27	TRBD1	.	TRBJ1-5	14	CASRRQGRGQPQHF	TGTGCCAGCAGGAGACAGGGACGAGGGCAGCCCCAGCATTTT
TRBV3-1/TRBV3-2	.	.	TRBJ1-1	14	CASSPTAMNTEAFF	TGTGCCAGCAGCCCGACAGCGATGAACACTGAAGCTTTCTTT
TRBV5-1	TRBD1	once	TRBJ2-6	21	CASSPVGVFGQASSGANVLTF	TGCGCCAGCAGCCCAGTGGGTGTTTTTGGACAGGCGAGCTCTGGGGCCAACGTCCTGACTTTC
TRBV12-3/TRBV12-4	.	.	TRBJ2-7	13	CASSLDAFYEQYF	TGTGCCAGCAGTTTAGACGCGTTCTACGAGCAGTACTTC
TRBV18	TRBD2	.	TRBJ2-1	15	CASSPPVAGENEQFF	TGTGCCAGCTCACCACCTGTAGCGGGGGAAAATGAGCAGTTCTTC
TRBV5-4	TRBD1	.	TRBJ2-1	18	CASSLVRSGQGLYNEQFF	TGTGCCAGCAGCTTGGTCAGGAGCGGACAGGGGCTCTACAATGAGCAGTTCTTC
TRBV13	.	.	TRBJ2-3	13	CASRTLRADTQYF	TGTGCCAGCAGAACCCTCCGGGCAGATACGCAGTATTTT
TRBV9	.	.	TRBJ1-2	9	CASIGGYTF	TGTGCCAGCATCGGTGGCTACACCTTC
TRBV19	.	.	TRBJ1-2	14	CASSISSGGYGYTF	TGTGCCAGTAGTATTTCTTCCGGGGGCTATGGCTACACCTTC
TRBV5-4	TRBD1	.	TRBJ2-3	16	CASSSRDRGIMDTQYF	TGTGCCAGCAGCTCCCGGGACAGAGGGATCATGGATACGCAGTATTTT
TRBV18	TRBD1	.	TRBJ1-1	17	CASSPLLLRTGSTEAFF	TGTGCCAGCTCACCACTACTCCTGAGGACAGGGTCGACTGAAGCTTTCTTT
TRBV12-3/TRBV12-4	TRBD1	.	TRBJ1-1	13	CASTGTGLTEAFF	TGTGCCAGCACCGGGACAGGGCTCACTGAAGCTTTCTTT
TRBV5-4	TRBD2	.	TRBJ2-5	15	CASSLGLAGGETQYF	TGTGCCAGCAGCTTAGGGCTAGCGGGAGGAGAGACCCAGTACTTC
TRBV18	.	.	TRBJ1-2	12	CASSSDSYGYTF	TGTGCCAGCTCATCTGACTCCTATGGCTACACCTTC
TRBV19	.	.	TRBJ2-2	15	CASTPRLYNTGELFF	TGTGCCAGTACCCCGAGACTTTACAACACCGGGGAGCTGTTTTTT